The entry below gives a single T cell receptor beta chain sequence along with its context. What it recognizes is unknown. The study ran its PCR with 60 Vbeta and 13 Jbeta primers. The repertoire was sequenced with immunoSEQ multiplex PCR; TCRdb's copy has only in-frame clones and lacks some. The table lists fewer than 80,000 clones, roughly 85% of them singletons. This specimen comes from a study of cytomegalovirus exposure and HLA in healthy donors. Study-level results: A later analysis, which compared TCR beta chains of equal frequency, found the HLA-associated ones more clonally expanded.

Material for sequencing was PBMCs. The source is a man aged 30-40 years in good health and CMV-seronegative.

CDR3 in amino acids: CASSYSHRVGYNEQFF. In DNA, the CDR3 is TGTGCCAGCAGTTACTCCCACAGGGTTGGGTACAATGAGCAGTTCTTC. V is TRBV6-5 and J is TRBJ2-1, with D tentatively TRBD1 (6 bases). V was shortened by 0 bases and J by 4 bases, with 13 bases between the two germline ends. The CDR3 is 16 residues long. The germline V gene has CDR1 MNHEY and CDR2 SVGAGI.